This T cell receptor beta chain stems from a study of T-cell reconstitution after alpha-beta-depleted transplantation in children. Regarding the study as a whole: About two months after transplant, alpha-beta T cells reportedly came from several hundred expanded graft clones. By one year post-transplant, T-cell counts and diversity largely arose from T cells that were newly produced.

This clonotype was observed many times. Its target is unknown. Unique molecular identifiers were incorporated when the TCRbeta library was constructed. One entry per CDR3 protein results from TCRdb running MiXCR on the PCR reads. The sample carries 330,000 or so distinct CDR3 sequences, 10% recorded once. Trimming shortened V by 5 bases and J by 4 bases, and 18 bases separated the two germline ends. There are 16 residues in the CDR3. V is TRBV12-3 or TRBV12-4 and J is TRBJ1-5, with TRBD1 as a possible D gene (5 bases). This sequence was found in a boy under three years old with acute myeloid leukemia, due to receive a stem cell transplant. This sample comprised PBMCs, obtained before TCRalphabeta/CD19-depleted stem cell transplant. CDR3 residues: CASSAGGSGLNQPQHF. The CDR3 nucleotides read TGTGCCAGCAGTGCTGGGGGGTCCGGCCTTAATCAGCCCCAGCATTTT.